This TCR beta chain appears in the sequencing data of a study of blood T cells in healthy people across ages. The use of a sample-barcoded 5' primer and a J-beta primer mix characterized a second PCR of roughly 6 to 11 cycles. Tagging of each cDNA molecule was performed by a template-switch adaptor with 12 random nucleotides. MiXCR, run by TCRdb on the 5' RACE reads, gives a single entry per CDR3 protein. In the table there are 1,800,000 or so distinct CDR3 sequences, more than 35% of which are singletons. At least 6.5 million PBMCs were isolated per sample. Notes on this clonotype: Its matching antigen is unknown.

Overall study results and limits: PBMCs left unsorted prevented a conclusive naive versus antigen-experienced comparison.

V shed 3 bases, J shed 4 bases, and the junction held 11 bases outside the gene matches. Germline lookup yields CDR1 SQVTM and CDR2 ANQGSEA. The CDR3 has 15 amino acids. Sequencing was performed on blood. The V call is TRBV29-1, the J call TRBJ1-1; 7 bases are a match to TRBD1. This sequence was found in a human donor in good health. The CDR3 region is CSVDDNRDSSTEAFF. DNA for the CDR3: TGCAGCGTTGACGACAACAGGGACAGCTCCACTGAAGCTTTCTTT.